A single TCR beta chain is shown here with its context. With 4 bases clipped from V and 2 bases from J, the junction kept 8 bases outside the gene matches. This CDR3 is built from 17 residues. Germline CDR1 reads SGHRS; CDR2 reads YFSETQ. MiXCR was run by TCRdb on the 5' RACE reads, yielding one entry per CDR3 protein. The sample has 700,000 or so distinct CDR3 sequences; approximately 22% are singletons. These data belong to a study of identical twins. These data also featured in a second study, about T cells expressing NK-cell markers.

J is TRBJ2-5 and V is TRBV5-1, with TRBD2 matching 13 bases. The sequenced sample was PBMCs. The receptor was isolated from a young woman in good health. The CDR3 DNA reads TGCGCCAGCAGCCCTGGCGGGACTAGCGGGACACAAGAGACCCAGTACTTC. It encodes CASSPGGTSGTQETQYF. The full variable domain, with the rest looked up from reference TRBV5-1 and TRBJ2-5, is KAGVTQTPRYLIKTRGQQVTLSCSPISGHRSVSWYQQTPGQGLQFLFEYFSETQRNKGNFPGRFSGRQFSNSRSEMNVSTLELGDSALYLCASSPGGTSGTQETQYFGPGTRLLVL.